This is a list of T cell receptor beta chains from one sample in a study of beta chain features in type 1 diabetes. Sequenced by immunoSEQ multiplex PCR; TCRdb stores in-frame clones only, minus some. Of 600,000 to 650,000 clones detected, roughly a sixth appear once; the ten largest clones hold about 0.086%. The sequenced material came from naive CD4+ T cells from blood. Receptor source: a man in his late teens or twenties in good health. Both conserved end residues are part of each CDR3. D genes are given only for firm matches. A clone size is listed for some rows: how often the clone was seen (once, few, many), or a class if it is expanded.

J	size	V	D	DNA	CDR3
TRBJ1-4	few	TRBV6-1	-	TGTGCCAGCAGGGAGGGGGGGACTAATGAAAAACTGTTTTTT	CASREGGTNEKLFF
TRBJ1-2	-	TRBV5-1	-	TGCGCCAGCAGCTTAAGAACAGAGAACTATGGCTACACCTTC	CASSLRTENYGYTF
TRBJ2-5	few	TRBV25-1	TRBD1	TGTGCCAGCAGTTCACCCGGGACAGGGACCACCAGGACCCAGTACTTC	CASSSPGTGTTRTQYF
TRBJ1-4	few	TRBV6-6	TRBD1	TGTGCCAGCAGTACGGACAGGGGGATTCGAAAACTGTTTTTT	CASSTDRGIRKLFF
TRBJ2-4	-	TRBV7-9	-	TGTGCCAGCAGCTTAACTACGGGGGGCGCGGGCAAAAACATTCAGTACTTC	CASSLTTGGAGKNIQYF
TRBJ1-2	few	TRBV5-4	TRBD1	TGTGCCAGCAGCCCAGGGACAGGGGGAGTCTATGGCTACACCTTC	CASSPGTGGVYGYTF
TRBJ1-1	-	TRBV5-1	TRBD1	TGCGCCAGCAGCTCAAATCCCGGGACAGGGCAGAACACTGAAGCTTTCTTT	CASSSNPGTGQNTEAFF
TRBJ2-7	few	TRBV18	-	TGTGCCAGCTCACCAGATGGTTGGGTTGTGCAGTACTTC	CASSPDGWVVQYF
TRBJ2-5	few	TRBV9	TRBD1	TGTGCCAGCAGCGTAGCTACCTCGACAGGGGCCCCACAAGAGACCCAGTACTTC	CASSVATSTGAPQETQYF
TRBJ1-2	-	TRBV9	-	TGTGCCAGCAGCGCGCCCGGGACGGCGTCAGGTGGCTACACCTTC	CASSAPGTASGGYTF
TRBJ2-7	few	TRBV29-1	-	TGCAGCGTTGAAAACGCTGGCTACGAGCAGTACTTC	CSVENAGYEQYF
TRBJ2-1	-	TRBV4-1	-	TGCGCCAGCAGCCAAGGTCTGATGGGCAAGAGCTCCTACAATGAGCAGTTCTTC	CASSQGLMGKSSYNEQFF
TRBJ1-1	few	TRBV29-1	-	TGCAGCGCGCTCTGGGCACGCACTGAAGCTTTCTTT	CSALWARTEAFF
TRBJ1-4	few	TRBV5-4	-	TGTGCCAGCAGCGCGGGACAAGGGGAAAAACTGTTTTTT	CASSAGQGEKLFF
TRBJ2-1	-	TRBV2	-	TGTGCCAGCAGTCCACGCGATGAGCAGTTCTTC	CASSPRDEQFF
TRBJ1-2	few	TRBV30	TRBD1	TGTGCCTGGACTAGACAGGGGATCGGGTATGGCTACACCTTC	CAWTRQGIGYGYTF
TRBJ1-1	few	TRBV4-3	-	TGCGCCAGCAGCCAAGAGCACAGGGCAGCAACTGAAGCTTTCTTT	CASSQEHRAATEAFF
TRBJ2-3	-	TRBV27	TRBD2	TGTGCCAGCAGTTCCCCCCTTAGCGGGAGGGAGGGAGATACGCAGTATTTT	CASSSPLSGREGDTQYF
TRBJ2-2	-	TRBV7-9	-	TGTGCCAGCAGCCGCCTCCGGGGAGTTGACACCGGGGAGCTGTTTTTT	CASSRLRGVDTGELFF
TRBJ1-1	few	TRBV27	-	TGTGCCAGCAGTTACCGGTGGGACACTGAAGCTTTCTTT	CASSYRWDTEAFF
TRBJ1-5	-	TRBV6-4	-	TGTGCCAGCAGTGACTCGGAAGGGGAGCATAGCAATCAGCCCCAGCATTTT	CASSDSEGEHSNQPQHF
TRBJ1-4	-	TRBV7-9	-	TGTGCCAGCAGTCTAAAGGGGTCTAATGAAAAACTGTTTTTT	CASSLKGSNEKLFF
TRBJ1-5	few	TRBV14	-	TGTGCCAGCAGCCAAGAAAATCAGCCCCAGCATTTT	CASSQENQPQHF
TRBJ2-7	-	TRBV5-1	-	TGCGCCAGCAGCTTGGGGGCGGGGTTCGAGCAGTACTTC	CASSLGAGFEQYF
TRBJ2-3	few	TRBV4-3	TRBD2	TGCGCCAGCAGCCAAGATCCCCCCCTAGCGGGGGGGCCAACAGATACGCAGTATTTT	CASSQDPPLAGGPTDTQYF
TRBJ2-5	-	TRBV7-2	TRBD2	TGTGCCAGCAGCTTATTCGCCGGGGGGGAGGCGACCCAGTACTTC	CASSLFAGGEATQYF
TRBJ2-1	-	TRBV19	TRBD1	TGTGCCAGTAGTAGAAGGGACAGGGGGCAGTACAATGAGCAGTTCTTC	CASSRRDRGQYNEQFF
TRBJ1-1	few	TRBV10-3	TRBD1	TGTGCCATCAGAAGGACAGGGGGGGCCGGAGACACTGAAGCTTTCTTT	CAIRRTGGAGDTEAFF
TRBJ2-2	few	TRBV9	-	TGTGCCAGCAGCGTAGCTACAGGAAACACCGGGGAGCTGTTTTTT	CASSVATGNTGELFF
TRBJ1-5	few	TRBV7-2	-	TGTGCCAGCAGCTTAGTGTCATCCCCTAATCAGCCCCAGCATTTT	CASSLVSSPNQPQHF
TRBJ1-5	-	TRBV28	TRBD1	TGTGCCAGCAGTTTGAGACAGGGTACGAGCAATCAGCCCCAGCATTTT	CASSLRQGTSNQPQHF
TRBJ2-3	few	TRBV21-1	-	TGTGCCAGCAGCAAAGGGCTCGGCACAGATACGCAGTATTTT	CASSKGLGTDTQYF
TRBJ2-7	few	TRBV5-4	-	TGTGCCAGCAGCTTCCGGATGATAGCTCCGATATTCTACGAGCAGTACTTC	CASSFRMIAPIFYEQYF
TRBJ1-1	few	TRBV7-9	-	TGCGCCAGCAGCTTATTGGGGGCAAAAAACACTGAAGCTTTCTTT	CASSLLGAKNTEAFF
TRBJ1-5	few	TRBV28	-	TGTGCCAGCACCTCCATCCAGGGGAGCAATCAGCCCCAGCATTTT	CASTSIQGSNQPQHF
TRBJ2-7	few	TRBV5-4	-	TGTGCCAGCAGCTCTCCGGGCCAAGGCTACGAGCAGTACTTC	CASSSPGQGYEQYF
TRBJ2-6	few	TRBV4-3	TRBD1	TGCGCCAGCAGCCACCGGGACAGGGTGGCTGGGGCCAACGTCCTGACTTTC	CASSHRDRVAGANVLTF
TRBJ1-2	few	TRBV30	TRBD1	TGTGCCTGGAACCCGGGACAGTATGGCTACACCTTC	CAWNPGQYGYTF
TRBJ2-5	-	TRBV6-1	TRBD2	TGTGCCAGCAGTGGGGGGACTAGCAGCCGCCAAGAGACCCAGTACTTC	CASSGGTSSRQETQYF
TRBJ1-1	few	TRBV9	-	TGTGCCAGCAGCCCCCTAGGGGGGGGAGTTGGCACTGAAGCTTTCTTT	CASSPLGGGVGTEAFF
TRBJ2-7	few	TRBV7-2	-	TGTGCCAGCAGCAAAAGGGGGATGCGGGGCTACGAGCAGTACTTC	CASSKRGMRGYEQYF
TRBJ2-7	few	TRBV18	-	TGTGCCAGCTCACGTACGCAGGATTACGAGCAGTACTTC	CASSRTQDYEQYF
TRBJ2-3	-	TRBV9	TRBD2	TGTGCCAGCAGCGCCGATCGAAGGGGGACACTGGGACTAGCGGGGCGGGAAGATACGCAGTATTTT	CASSADRRGTLGLAGREDTQYF
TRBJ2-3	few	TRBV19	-	TGTGCCAGTAGTATAGGACGAGCGGATACGCAGTATTTT	CASSIGRADTQYF
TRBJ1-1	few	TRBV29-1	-	TGCAGCGTTGAAGTTTCCGTAACTTTCTTT	CSVEVSVTFF
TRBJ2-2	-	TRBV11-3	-	TGTGCCAGCAGCTTCGTTTCAGGAACCGGGGAGCTGTTTTTT	CASSFVSGTGELFF
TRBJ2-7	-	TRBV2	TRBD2	TGTGCCAGCAGTGAAGCGCTTCGGGGACTAGCGTGGGAGCAGTACTTC	CASSEALRGLAWEQYF
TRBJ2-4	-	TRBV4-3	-	TGCGCCAGCAGCCACCGCCAGGGGCTCGGAAACATTCAGTACTTC	CASSHRQGLGNIQYF
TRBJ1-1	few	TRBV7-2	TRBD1	TGTGCCAGCAGCTTATGGCGACAGGGGAAAGAAGCTTTCTTT	CASSLWRQGKEAFF
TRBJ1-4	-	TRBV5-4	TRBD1	TGTGCCAGCAGCTTCGCAGGGGGTGAAAAACTGTTTTTT	CASSFAGGEKLFF
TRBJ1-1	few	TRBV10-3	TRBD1	TGTGCCATCAGTGGTCGGGACAGGGGTAACACTGAAGCTTTCTTT	CAISGRDRGNTEAFF
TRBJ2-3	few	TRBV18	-	TGTGCCAGCTCACCACTGACAGCTAGCACAGATACGCAGTATTTT	CASSPLTASTDTQYF
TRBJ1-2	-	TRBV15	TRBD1	TGTGCCACCAGCAGAGATACAGGGGACACCTATGGCTACACCTTC	CATSRDTGDTYGYTF
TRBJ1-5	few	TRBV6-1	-	TGTGCCAGCAGCGAGTTCAGGGGTAGCAATCAGCCCCAGCATTTT	CASSEFRGSNQPQHF
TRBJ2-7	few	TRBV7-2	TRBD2	TGTGCCAGCAGCTTAGACCTTACTAGCGCGCTTTACGAGCAGTACTTC	CASSLDLTSALYEQYF
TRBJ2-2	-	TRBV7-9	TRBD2	TGTGCCAGCAGCAAACTAGCGGCCACCGGGGAGCTGTTTTTT	CASSKLAATGELFF
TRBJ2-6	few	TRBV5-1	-	TGCGCCAGCAGCTCCGGGCGGTTGGGGGTAGCCAACGTCCTGACTTTC	CASSSGRLGVANVLTF
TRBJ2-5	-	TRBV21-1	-	TGTGCCAGCAGCATCATTAGCGGTCCGGGGGAGACCCAGTACTTC	CASSIISGPGETQYF
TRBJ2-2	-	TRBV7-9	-	TGTGCCAGCAGCCAGACAGGGAACACCGGGGAGCTGTTTTTT	CASSQTGNTGELFF
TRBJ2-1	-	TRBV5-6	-	TGTGCCAGCGGCCGAGGGGGTCCCTACAATGAGCAGTTCTTC	CASGRGGPYNEQFF